This entry lists 24 T cell receptor beta chains sequenced from one sample in a study of T-cell memory formation after mild COVID-19. MiXCR, applied by TCRdb to the 5' RACE reads, yields one record per CDR3 protein. The sample has roughly 250,000 distinct CDR3 sequences, over 15% seen once; the top ten hold 3.5%. Sequencing input: PBMCs or a T cell subset sorted from them (not recorded which). These receptors were collected from a man aged 18 to 30 who had mild COVID-19 (a few samples of this study predate the infection). Cell type and time point are not known.

The J gene is TRBJ1-3, the V gene TRBV6-1; D is ambiguous. From germline, CDR1 is MNHNS and CDR2 SASEGT. CDR3 length: 16 residues. V was shortened by 5 bases and J by 7 bases, with 21 bases between the two germline ends. The chain's CDR3 is CASSRARAGWENTIYF. The CDR3 nucleotides read TGTGCCAGCAGTCGGGCCCGGGCAGGCTGGGAGAACACCATATATTTT.

CDR3 loop: CASSESKETQYF. The DNA for the CDR3 is TGTGCCAGCAGTGAGAGTAAAGAGACCCAGTACTTC. The chain employs TRBV2 and TRBJ2-5; D unclear. Trimming removed 3 bases at V and 3 bases at J, with 5 bases between. CDR1 SNHLY and CDR2 FYNNEI come from the germline V gene. The CDR3 spans 12 residues.

The rearrangement joins TRBV2 to TRBJ1-2, with D unresolved. Germline V gene data show CDR1 as SNHLY and CDR2 as FYNNEI. The CDR3 length is 13 residues. The V end was cut by 7 bases, the J end by 3 bases, with 12 bases between. DNA for the CDR3: TGTGCCAGCACAATGGGCGCTGACTATGGCTACACCTTC. The encoded protein is CASTMGADYGYTF.

J is TRBJ2-7 and V is TRBV7-2; 7 bases agree with TRBD1. V lost 5 bases, J lost 7 bases, and 14 bases stayed unmatched. This CDR3 region has 15 residues. Germline V gene data show CDR1 as SGHTA and CDR2 as FQGNSA. In DNA, the CDR3 is TGTGCCAGCAGCCGTAGACAGGGTTCTCGTGGTGAGCAGTACGTC. Translating it yields CASSRRQGSRGEQYV.

This clonotype was seen only a few times. The J gene is TRBJ1-2, the V gene TRBV27; D not resolved. Germline V gene lookup returns CDR1 MNHEY and CDR2 SMNVEV (reference sequence). V lost 5 bases, J lost 7 bases, and 23 bases lay in between. This CDR3 is built from 16 residues. The CDR3 sequence is CASSPRRSRQAGGYTF. The CDR3 nucleotides read TGTGCCAGCAGTCCGCGCCGTTCACGTCAGGCAGGTGGCTACACCTTC.

This clonotype has a count of ten or more. The chain couples TRBV12-3 or TRBV12-4 to TRBJ1-1; D gene unclear. V lost 6 bases and J 4 bases, leaving 12 bases between the germline ends. CDR3 length equals 13 residues. The CDR3 nucleotides are TGTGCCAGCAGCCGTGGGTGGGGCACTGAAGCTTTCTTT. As protein: CASSRGWGTEAFF.

This clonotype was observed a few times. The V call is TRBV4-1, the J call TRBJ2-1; no firm D call. V was cut by 1 base and J by 12 bases, with 13 bases left in between. Germline assignment: CDR1 MGHRA and CDR2 YSYEKL. This CDR3 comprises 13 residues. The CDR3 DNA follows: TGCGCCAGCAGCCAAGTAGGGTTAAACCGGCAGTTCTTC. It encodes CASSQVGLNRQFF.

The J gene is TRBJ2-7, the V gene TRBV3-1; TRBD1 is a possible D gene (5 bases). Germline-derived CDR1 and CDR2 are LGHDT and YNNKEL (reference sequence). The CDR3 is made up of 15 amino acids. Between the trimmed V and J ends, which lost 3 bases and 3 bases, there was a span of 15 bases. CDR3 residues: CASSQPLRGHYEQYF. The CDR3 DNA is TGTGCCAGCAGCCAGCCCCTAAGGGGCCACTACGAGCAGTACTTC.

V usage is TRBV9 and J usage is TRBJ1-6; D not certain. V was shortened by 2 bases and J by 8 bases, with 8 bases between the two germline ends. Germline V CDR1 and CDR2: SGDLS, YYNGEE. The CDR3 covers 13 residues. Here the CDR3 DNA reads TGTGCCAGCAGCGTGATGGCGGATTCACCCCTCCACTTT. Translating gives CASSVMADSPLHF.

V is TRBV29-1 and J is TRBJ1-1; D ambiguous. The V end lost 2 bases, the J end lost 6 bases, and 16 bases lay between the germline ends. Germline CDR1 is SQVTM and CDR2 is ANQGSEA. CDR3 length: 14 amino acids. CDR3 loop: CSVEQAVSGPEAFF. The CDR3 DNA is TGCAGCGTTGAACAGGCAGTTAGTGGACCTGAAGCTTTCTTT.

This clonotype was seen a single time. This sequence joins TRBV21-1 and TRBJ1-1; the table's D call, TRBD1, has no DNA check behind it. TRBV21-1 is a recognized pseudogene. The CDR3 runs 18 residues. For the CDR3, the DNA is TGTGCCAGCAGCAAACCGGGTCACAGGGACGAGGGGAACACTGAAGCTTTCTTT. This encodes CASSKPGHRDEGNTEAFF.

The CDR3 DNA is TGTGCCAGCAGCTCTACTAGCGGAACTTACAATGAGCAGTTCTTC. Translated: CASSSTSGTYNEQFF. This chain connects TRBV12-3 or TRBV12-4 to TRBJ2-1; 8 positions match TRBD2. Trimming removed 6 bases from V and 4 bases from J; junction bases left unmatched: 8. The CDR3 spans 15 residues.

About this clonotype itself: The junction departs from germline at one end; a sequencing error may be responsible. The chain recombines TRBV5-1 with TRBJ1-1; D is uncertain. From germline, CDR1 is SGHRS and CDR2 YFSETQ. This CDR3 comprises 13 residues. The CDR3 region has the DNA TGCGCCAGCAGCTCGTTTAGGAACACCGAAGCTTTCTTT. Translation gives CASSSFRNTEAFF. The full variable domain, completed using reference TRBV5-1 and TRBJ1-1, is KAGVTQTPRYLIKTRGQQVTLSCSPISGHRSVSWYQQTPGQGLQFLFEYFSETQRNKGNFPGRFSGRQFSNSRSEMNVSTLELGDSALYLCASSSFRNTEAFFGQGTRLTVV.

This clonotype has only a few counts. This sequence joins TRBV2 and TRBJ1-5, with D possibly being TRBD1 (6 bases). CDR1 and CDR2 (germline): SNHLY, FYNNEI. V shed 5 bases and J shed 7 bases, with 12 bases lying between them. CDR3 length: 13 residues. The CDR3 bases are TGTGCCAGCAGTCCGGGACAACGCCAGCCCCAGCATTTT. Its translation is CASSPGQRQPQHF.

The sample holds a few counts of this clonotype. The chain employs TRBV5-1 and TRBJ2-2; D could derive from TRBD1 or TRBD2 (5 bases each). The V gene lost 1 base and the J gene lost 8 bases, with 18 bases spanning the gap. CDR1 is SGHRS and CDR2 is YFSETQ in the germline V gene. The CDR3 totals 16 residues. CDR3 region: CASSLSGTGDGGELFF. CDR3 DNA sequence: TGCGCCAGCAGCTTGTCCGGGACCGGTGATGGGGGGGAGCTGTTTTTT.

The chain carries TRBV7-9 and TRBJ1-2, with D possibly matching TRBD1 (5 bases). The CDR3 spans 12 residues. The germline V gene encodes CDR1 SEHNR and CDR2 FQNEAQ (reference sequence). V was trimmed by 7 bases and J by 7 bases, leaving 13 bases between them. CDR3 region: CASKGELGGYTF. The CDR3 DNA reads as TGTGCCAGCAAAGGGGAGTTGGGTGGCTACACCTTC.

J is TRBJ2-3 and V is TRBV5-1; D is uncertain. CDR3 length equals 15 residues. Trimming removed 0 bases at V and 0 bases at J, with 8 bases between. The germline gives CDR1 SGHRS, CDR2 YFSETQ. CDR3 sequence (DNA): TGCGCCAGCAGCTTGGCCATTACTAGCACAGATACGCAGTATTTT. Protein: CASSLAITSTDTQYF. The entire variable domain, with the rest obtained from reference TRBV5-1 and TRBJ2-3, is as follows: KAGVTQTPRYLIKTRGQQVTLSCSPISGHRSVSWYQQTPGQGLQFLFEYFSETQRNKGNFPGRFSGRQFSNSRSEMNVSTLELGDSALYLCASSLAITSTDTQYFGPGTRLTVL.

This clonotype was counted ten times or more. The gene calls are TRBV7-9 and TRBJ1-1; D is undetermined. The CDR3 consists of 13 residues. In germline, CDR1 is SEHNR, CDR2 FQNEAQ (reference sequence). Trimming cost V 4 bases and J 0 bases, with 6 bases left between them. The CDR3 DNA reads TGTGCCAGCAGCTGGGGAATGAACACTGAAGCTTTCTTT. Its translation is CASSWGMNTEAFF.

This chain uses TRBV15 with TRBJ2-7; TRBD1 might be the D (6 bases). Germline CDR1 is LNHNV and CDR2 is YYDKDF (reference sequence). Deletions cut 1 base from V and 5 bases from J, with 12 bases between. The CDR3 is 14 residues long. The chain's CDR3 is CATSRGGRGDEQYF. In DNA form, the CDR3 reads TGTGCCACCAGCAGAGGAGGCAGGGGAGACGAGCAGTACTTC.

The J gene is TRBJ2-3, the V gene TRBV24-1; 7 positions agree with TRBD2. The CDR3 has 13 amino acids. Germline loops: CDR1 KGHDR, CDR2 SFDVKD. V shed 12 bases, J shed 1 base, and the junction held 6 bases outside the gene matches. CDR3 residues: CAAGAGGTDTQYF. For the CDR3, the DNA is TGTGCCGCCGGGGCGGGGGGCACAGATACGCAGTATTTT.

The V gene is TRBV6-2 or TRBV6-3, the J gene TRBJ1-4, with D hard to call. Germline CDR1 reads MNHEY; CDR2 reads SVGEGT. The CDR3 runs to 14 residues. Trimming took off 6 bases at V and 4 bases at J, with 12 bases between the two ends. The CDR3 loop is CASSVGRSNEKLFF. DNA of the CDR3: TGTGCCAGCAGCGTCGGACGGAGTAATGAAAAACTGTTTTTT.

This clonotype turned up a few times. The chain carries TRBV5-1 and TRBJ1-5, with D maybe TRBD1 (5 bases). Looked up from germline, CDR1 is SGHRS and CDR2 is YFSETQ. This CDR3 comprises 16 residues. V was clipped by 1 base and J by 0 bases, with 11 bases between them. The chain's CDR3 is CASSLWGVGSNQPQHF. The CDR3 DNA reads as TGCGCCAGCAGCTTGTGGGGGGTCGGTAGCAATCAGCCCCAGCATTTT.

V usage is TRBV20-1 and J usage is TRBJ1-6, with D possibly matching TRBD1 (5 bases). The CDR3 sequence is 12 residues long. Germline V gene data show CDR1 as DFQATT and CDR2 as SNEGSKA (reference sequence). V gave up 6 bases and J gave up 5 bases, with 8 bases separating them. The CDR3 DNA follows: TGCAGTGCCAACAGGAATAATTCACCCCTCCACTTT. This sequence encodes CSANRNNSPLHF.

This clonotype occurred many times. The CDR3 nucleotides are TGTGCCAGCAGCTTAGCGCACGGCTACGAGCAGTACGTC. This translates into CASSLAHGYEQYV. The chain links TRBV7-2 to TRBJ2-7; D remains unclear. The CDR3 runs 13 residues. Trimming took off 0 bases at V and 3 bases at J, with 6 bases between the two ends. Germline V gene lookup returns CDR1 SGHTA and CDR2 FQGNSA.